These T cell receptor beta chains were read from a single sample in a study of blood T cell repertoires in COVID-19. Repertoires were generated with immunoSEQ multiplex PCR, while TCRdb's copy carries only in-frame clones and drops some. The table includes roughly 150,000 clones, 84% detected once. Material: PBMCs or T cells enriched from blood (not recorded which). The receptors originated from a woman between 18 and 30 years old who had been exposed to COVID-19. CDR3s include the opening cysteine and the closing phenylalanine or tryptophan. A D gene is named only where the DNA matches it firmly. Clone size is not always given. Where it is, it says once, few, many or a class for expanded clones.

clone size	J gene	D gene	V gene	CDR3 DNA	CDR3 protein
once	TRBJ1-4	NA	TRBV29-1	TGCAGCGTGCTGATGACGGGAAAACGGCCCGCCGAATGGAGTGAAAAACTGTTTTTT	CSVLMTGKRPAEWSEKLFF
NA	TRBJ1-5	NA	TRBV28	TGTGCCAGCAAAGATCACAGGCCAAATCAGCCCCAGCATTTT	CASKDHRPNQPQHF
NA	TRBJ1-2	NA	TRBV9	TGTGCCAGCAGCGTACAGAATTATGGCTACACCTTC	CASSVQNYGYTF
NA	TRBJ2-3	NA	TRBV10-1	TGCGCCAGCTCCCCGGGGACAGCGGGCTCCACAGATACGCAGTATTTT	CASSPGTAGSTDTQYF
NA	TRBJ2-2	NA	TRBV7-5	TGTGCCAGAAGCTTAAGGAGCGGGAGTGGAACCGGGGAGCTGTTTTTT	CARSLRSGSGTGELFF
NA	TRBJ1-1	NA	TRBV4-1	TGCGCCAGCAGCCAAGTAGTACAGGGCTACACTGAAGCTTTCTTT	CASSQVVQGYTEAFF
NA	TRBJ2-1	NA	TRBV19	TGTGCCAGTACGATGGCGGAGTACAATGAGCAGTTCTTC	CASTMAEYNEQFF
NA	TRBJ1-5	TRBD1	TRBV30	TGTGCCTGGAGGGGACAGGGGACACAGAGTCAGCCCCAGCATTTT	CAWRGQGTQSQPQHF
NA	TRBJ2-7	NA	TRBV3-1/TRBV3-2	TGTGCCAGCAGCCAAGATACGAGGGAGCAGTACTTC	CASSQDTREQYF
NA	TRBJ1-5	NA	TRBV19	TGTGCCAGTAGTATAGATAACAGGGTTTCGGGCAATCAGCCCCAGCATTTT	CASSIDNRVSGNQPQHF
NA	TRBJ2-2	NA	TRBV2	TGTGCCAGCAGGGGGCTTGGTGACAGTTTCGCGAACACCGGGGAGCTGTTTTTT	CASRGLGDSFANTGELFF
few	TRBJ2-7	NA	TRBV7-2	TGTGCCAGCAGCTTAAGCGGCAGGGGCTACTCCTACGAGCAGTACTTC	CASSLSGRGYSYEQYF
NA	TRBJ1-2	TRBD1	TRBV4-3	TGCGCCAGCAGCCAAGACCGGACAGGGGAGGGCTATGGCTACACCTTC	CASSQDRTGEGYGYTF
NA	TRBJ2-7	NA	TRBV19	TGTGCCAGTAGCCACAGGGGGGGAGTAAGGGAGCAGTACTTC	CASSHRGGVREQYF
NA	TRBJ2-2	TRBD1	TRBV19	TGTGCCAGTTTCACCCCCCACAGGGGTTCGAACACCGGGGAGCTGTTTTTT	CASFTPHRGSNTGELFF
once	TRBJ2-4	TRBD1	TRBV6-1	TGTGCCAGCAGTGAGGACAGGAGGTTAGCCAAAAACATTCAGTACTTC	CASSEDRRLAKNIQYF
NA	TRBJ1-2	NA	TRBV5-1	TGCGCCAGCAGCTTGGAGTCAGCTAACTATGGCTACACCTTC	CASSLESANYGYTF
NA	TRBJ2-5	TRBD1	TRBV19	TGTGCCAGTAGTATAGGTTGGACAGGGGGGGGAGAGACCCAGTACTTC	CASSIGWTGGGETQYF
NA	TRBJ1-6	TRBD1	TRBV27	TGTGCCAGCAGTTCCGGACAGGGACGGGATAATTCACCCCTCCACTTT	CASSSGQGRDNSPLHF
NA	TRBJ1-3	TRBD1	TRBV3-1/TRBV3-2	TGTGCCAGCAGCCCCCGACAGGGTGTCGGAAACACCATATATTTT	CASSPRQGVGNTIYF
NA	TRBJ2-3	NA	TRBV9	TGTGCCAGCAGCCCTCAGGGGACCCGCACAGATACGCAGTATTTT	CASSPQGTRTDTQYF
few	TRBJ1-1	NA	TRBV9	TGTGCCAGCAGCTTAGACGGCGTTAAGGGGGATCGTGCTTTCTTT	CASSLDGVKGDRAFF
NA	TRBJ2-7	NA	TRBV28	TGTGCCAGTCGGCAGGGTCCCTACGAGCAGTACTTC	CASRQGPYEQYF
NA	TRBJ2-7	TRBD1	TRBV19	TGTGCCAGTAGTATCACAGGGGCCTACGAGCAGTACTTC	CASSITGAYEQYF
NA	TRBJ2-3	TRBD1	TRBV18	TGTGCCAGCTCACCCGGGACAGGCACAGATACGCAGTATTTT	CASSPGTGTDTQYF
NA	TRBJ1-1	NA	TRBV4-1	TGCGCCAGCAGCCAAGAACGGACAGACGAAGCTTTCTTT	CASSQERTDEAFF
NA	TRBJ2-2	NA	TRBV6-5	TGTGCCAGCAGGACTCTATACACCGGGGAGCTGTTTTTT	CASRTLYTGELFF
few	TRBJ1-5	NA	TRBV6-2/TRBV6-3	TGTGCCAGCAGCTGGGGGCTCGGAAGCAATCAGCCCCAGCATTTT	CASSWGLGSNQPQHF
NA	TRBJ1-4	TRBD1	TRBV29-1	TGCAGCATTCGACAGGGTTGGAATGAAAAACTGTTTTTT	CSIRQGWNEKLFF
NA	TRBJ2-2	TRBD2	TRBV10-2	TGCGCCAGCAAACAGAGACTAGCGGGAGGCACCGGGGAGCTGTTTTTT	CASKQRLAGGTGELFF
NA	TRBJ1-1	TRBD1	TRBV18	TGTGCCAGCTCACCCTTGGGGACAGGGCTTGAAGCTTTCTTT	CASSPLGTGLEAFF
few	TRBJ1-2	NA	TRBV3-1/TRBV3-2	TGTGCCAGCAGCCAATACACAGTTAACTATGGCTACACCTTC	CASSQYTVNYGYTF
NA	TRBJ1-2	NA	TRBV29-1	TGCAGCGTTGAGGAGGGTGTCTATGGCTACACCTTC	CSVEEGVYGYTF
NA	TRBJ2-1	TRBD1	TRBV15	TGTGCCACCAGCAGAGATCCGCGGGACAGGGATGAGCAGTTCTTC	CATSRDPRDRDEQFF
NA	TRBJ2-5	NA	TRBV30	TGTGCCTGGAGTGTATTCCGGGAATACGAAGAGACCCAGTACTTC	CAWSVFREYEETQYF
few	TRBJ1-5	TRBD1	TRBV5-5	TGTGCCAGCAGCTGGACAGGGGGCGGCCAGCCCCAGCATTTT	CASSWTGGGQPQHF
NA	TRBJ2-3	TRBD2	TRBV6-5	TGTGCCAGCGGGCAACAAGCGGGAGGATTAGATACGCAGTATTTT	CASGQQAGGLDTQYF
NA	TRBJ1-2	NA	TRBV7-9	TGTGCCAGCAGCTTGACGACACAGGTGGTCGGCTACACCTTC	CASSLTTQVVGYTF
NA	TRBJ1-2	NA	TRBV29-1	TGCAGCGTTCGGCATTCAGGGATCTATGGCTACACCTTC	CSVRHSGIYGYTF
NA	TRBJ2-7	TRBD1	TRBV5-1	TGCGCCAGCAGCCGACAGGGTCCTTCCTACGAGCAGTACTTC	CASSRQGPSYEQYF
NA	TRBJ1-6	TRBD1	TRBV6-5	TGTGCCAGTCGGACAGGGCCTAATTCACCCCTCCACTTT	CASRTGPNSPLHF
NA	TRBJ2-2	TRBD2	TRBV7-8	TGTGCCAGCAGCTTAAGGACTAGCGGGATAGGAAACACCGGGGAGCTGTTTTTT	CASSLRTSGIGNTGELFF
NA	TRBJ2-3	NA	TRBV5-4	TGTGCCAGCAGCTTGGGGAGTAGGGCAGGGGATACGCAGTATTTT	CASSLGSRAGDTQYF
NA	TRBJ1-5	NA	TRBV2	TGTGCCAGCAGGACGGAGGATCAGCCCCAGCATTTT	CASRTEDQPQHF
NA	TRBJ1-5	TRBD1	TRBV6-2/TRBV6-3	TGTGCCAGCAGTTACAGAGGACAGGGTAGCAATCAGCCCCAGCATTTT	CASSYRGQGSNQPQHF
few	TRBJ1-6	TRBD1	TRBV19	TGTGCCAGTAGTCCTTATTCAGGGGGTCGGACAAATTCACCCCTCCACTTT	CASSPYSGGRTNSPLHF
NA	TRBJ1-3	NA	TRBV27	TGTGCCAGCAGTTCCCTGGGGGGGAGAAACACCATATATTTT	CASSSLGGRNTIYF
few	TRBJ1-5	TRBD1	TRBV6-1	TGTGCCAGCAGTGAGACAGGGGGGGCCAATCAGCCCCAGCATTTT	CASSETGGANQPQHF
NA	TRBJ1-5	TRBD1	TRBV19	TGTGCCGGTGGCCGGACAGGGGGAGGAAATCAGCCCCAGCATTTT	CAGGRTGGGNQPQHF
NA	TRBJ2-1	TRBD2	TRBV11-2	TGTGCCAGCAGCCCGGGACTAGCGGGAGAATCGAGCTCCTACAATGAGCAGTTCTTC	CASSPGLAGESSSYNEQFF
once	TRBJ1-2	NA	TRBV7-2	TGTGCCAGCAGCTTAACAGGAGGGGACTATGGCTACACCTTC	CASSLTGGDYGYTF
few	TRBJ1-1	NA	TRBV28	TGTGCCAGCAGTGGGAGGGGGGACCCCTGGGCTTTCTTT	CASSGRGDPWAFF
NA	TRBJ2-5	NA	TRBV7-9	TGTGCCAGCAGCCGGGCGGGACCTCAAGAGACCCAGTACTTC	CASSRAGPQETQYF
NA	TRBJ1-1	NA	TRBV29-1	TGCAGCGTTTCGGGACATCTGGCTAACACTGAAGCTTTCTTT	CSVSGHLANTEAFF
NA	TRBJ2-1	NA	TRBV24-1	TGTGCCACCAGTGATGCACGGGTTCCCTACAATGAGCAGTTCTTC	CATSDARVPYNEQFF
NA	TRBJ1-1	TRBD1	TRBV5-1	TGCGCCAGCAGCCTGAGCGGACAGGGGATGATGGCTTTCTTT	CASSLSGQGMMAFF
once	TRBJ2-1	NA	TRBV27	TGTGCCAGCAGTTTGCAGGGCTACTCCTACAATGAGCAGTTCTTC	CASSLQGYSYNEQFF
NA	TRBJ2-7	TRBD2	TRBV7-2	TGTGCCAGCAGCTCATGGACTAGCGGGAGTTACGAGCAGTACTTC	CASSSWTSGSYEQYF
NA	TRBJ1-2	TRBD1	TRBV12-3/TRBV12-4	TGTGCCAGCAGTATTCGAGGACAGGCGGGCTACACCTTC	CASSIRGQAGYTF
NA	TRBJ2-2	TRBD2	TRBV5-1	TGCGCCAGCAGCCGGGCGGGAGGGACCGGGGAGCTGTTTTTT	CASSRAGGTGELFF